What follows are 25 T cell receptor beta chains derived from one specimen sequenced in a study of T cell clonotyping in hematopoietic cell transplantation. TCRdb's copy holds only in-frame clones and misses some; the assay was immunoSEQ multiplex PCR. The table records about 5,500 clones, nearly 90% of them present only once. Sequencing was performed on peripheral blood mononuclear cells, taken 100 days after allogeneic stem cell transplant. Receptors were obtained from a male patient aged 70-79 years who had an allogeneic stem cell transplant from an unrelated donor, so T cells may come from the graft donor. Some clones in this sample may be carry-over from other donors' samples.

In this sample, this clone turned up once. The rearrangement joins TRBV28 to TRBJ2-3; possibly TRBD1 or TRBD2 for D (5 bases each). The CDR3 extends over 14 amino acids. The ends were cut back, 9 bases at V and 3 bases at J, with 16 bases in the middle. Germline V CDR1 and CDR2: MDHEN, SYDVKM. The CDR3 region is CASTHRGPTDTQYF. In nucleotides, the CDR3 is TGTGCCAGTACGCATCGGGGCCCGACAGATACGCAGTATTTT.

This chain connects TRBV29-1 to TRBJ2-7, with 12 positions matching TRBD2. CDR1 is SQVTM, CDR2 ANQGSEA, per germline. The CDR3 covers 15 residues. Trimming cost V 5 bases and J 4 bases; bases outside gene matches: 9. In DNA, the CDR3 is TGCAGCGTTCTAAGGACTAGCGGGAAGGGGTACGAGCAGTACTTC. Translating gives CSVLRTSGKGYEQYF.

V and J are TRBV4-1 and TRBJ1-1; TRBD1 matches 8 bases. Per germline, CDR1 MGHRA and CDR2 YSYEKL. The CDR3 loop spans 13 amino acids. After removal of 3 bases from V and 12 bases from J, the junction contained 9 bases not matched to a gene. DNA of the CDR3: TGCGCCAGCAGCCAGGGGGACAGGTCAAGAACTTTCTTT. It codes for CASSQGDRSRTFF.

The chain uses TRBV7-2 and TRBJ2-7, with 9 positions matching TRBD2. V lost 5 bases, J lost 3 bases, and 8 bases stayed unmatched. CDR1 and CDR2 from the germline V gene are SGHTA and FQGNSA. The CDR3 consists of 15 residues. The CDR3 DNA reads TGTGCCAGCAGCGAAGCTAGCGGGACCCTCTACGAGCAGTACTTC. Encoded protein: CASSEASGTLYEQYF.

V gene TRBV7-9 combines with J gene TRBJ2-2, with 15 bases lining up with TRBD2. V lost 5 bases, J lost 5 bases, and 12 bases stayed unmatched. The V gene's germline CDR1 is SEHNR and CDR2 FQNEAQ (reference sequence). This CDR3 is built from 19 residues. The CDR3 reads CASSASPGLAGGETGELFF. CDR3 nucleotide sequence: TGTGCCAGCAGCGCTTCCCCGGGACTAGCGGGAGGAGAAACCGGGGAGCTGTTTTTT.

The chain employs TRBV5-5 and TRBJ1-4, with D hard to call. CDR3 length equals 15 residues. Looked up from germline, CDR1 is SGHKS and CDR2 is YYEKEE (reference sequence). V was cut by 1 base and J by 0 bases, with 7 bases left in between. CDR3 nucleotides: TGTGCCAGCAGCTTGCCTTCGGCAACTAATGAAAAACTGTTTTTT. The encoded protein is CASSLPSATNEKLFF.

This clone has just one count. The chain recombines TRBV7-2 with TRBJ2-1; D is uncertain. This CDR3 contains 15 residues. V lost 1 base and J 3 bases, leaving 10 bases between the germline ends. The germline gives CDR1 SGHTA, CDR2 FQGNSA. The CDR3 bases are TGTGCCAGCAGCTTAGGGTCCTCCAGCTACAATGAGCAGTTCTTC. Protein sequence: CASSLGSSSYNEQFF.

The rearrangement links TRBV28 to TRBJ2-1; 7 positions match TRBD2. CDR3 length equals 14 residues. Per the germline V gene, CDR1 is MDHEN and CDR2 is SYDVKM. V gave up 2 bases and J gave up 9 bases; unmatched junction bases: 7. In DNA, the CDR3 is TGTGCCAGCAGTTTAGCGGGAGTGACCGGTGAGCAGTTCTTC. The encoded protein is CASSLAGVTGEQFF.

The CDR3 DNA sequence: TGTGCCAGTAGAAACGGACGGGTGAACACTGAAGCTTTCTTT. Protein sequence: CASRNGRVNTEAFF. The genes are TRBV19 and TRBJ1-1, with no clear D. The CDR3 spans 14 residues. Trimming took 6 bases from V and 0 from J, leaving 11 bases between them. Per the germline V gene, CDR1 is LNHDA and CDR2 is SQIVND (reference sequence).

The chain combines TRBV7-9 with TRBJ2-7, with 7 bases fitting TRBD1. Trimming took 5 bases from V and 1 from J; bases not matched to a gene: 11. The CDR3 runs 16 residues. Germline values: CDR1 SEHNR, CDR2 FQNEAQ (reference sequence). The CDR3 reads CASSTSPGQQSYEQYF. DNA of the CDR3: TGTGCCAGCAGCACAAGCCCGGGACAGCAATCCTACGAGCAGTACTTC.

V usage is TRBV19 and J usage is TRBJ2-3; D may be TRBD2 (6 bases). The V gene's germline CDR1 is LNHDA and CDR2 SQIVND (reference sequence). V shed 7 bases and J shed 2 bases, with 16 bases lying between them. The CDR3 is 15 amino acids. CDR3 protein: CASNDRGFYTDTQYF. The CDR3 DNA sequence: TGTGCCAGTAATGATCGGGGGTTCTACACAGATACGCAGTATTTT. Combining the CDR3 with reference TRBV19 and TRBJ2-3 gives the whole variable domain DGGITQSPKYLFRKEGQNVTLSCEQNLNHDAMYWYRQDPGQGLRLIYYSQIVNDFQKGDIAEGYSVSREKKESFPLTVTSAQKNPTAFYLCASNDRGFYTDTQYFGPGTRLTVL.

The chain links TRBV6-5 to TRBJ2-5, with TRBD1 identical over 8 bases. J lost 3 bases, V lost 0 bases, and 6 bases had no gene match. The CDR3 runs to 16 residues. Per the germline V gene, CDR1 is MNHEY and CDR2 is SVGAGI. As DNA, the CDR3 is TGTGCCAGCAGTTACTCGATCGGGACAGGTGAAGAGACCCAGTACTTC. Encoded protein: CASSYSIGTGEETQYF.

This clone has only one observation. The DNA of the CDR3 is TGTGCCAGCAGTTTATTATCCCAGAACAATGAGCAGTTCTTC. Encoded protein: CASSLLSQNNEQFF. The chain is built from TRBV28 and TRBJ2-1, with unresolved D. The germline V and J ends were trimmed by 1 base and 5 bases, with 9 bases remaining between them. The CDR3 has 14 residues. Germline V gene data show CDR1 as MDHEN and CDR2 as SYDVKM.

The V and J genes are TRBV5-1 and TRBJ2-7; D possibly uses TRBD1 or TRBD2 (5 bases each). Trimming took off 3 bases at V and 7 bases at J, with 14 bases between the two ends. The CDR3 runs to 13 residues. Germline values: CDR1 SGHRS, CDR2 YFSETQ. In DNA form, the CDR3 reads TGCGCCAGCAGCTGGGACCAAACGGGGGAGCAGTACTTC. Translating it yields CASSWDQTGEQYF.

The chain joins TRBV5-1 to TRBJ1-3, with TRBD1 matching over 7 bases. CDR1 is SGHRS, CDR2 YFSETQ, per germline. The CDR3 loop spans 14 amino acids. The V gene end was trimmed by 4 bases and the J gene end by 2 bases; junction bases not matched to a gene: 3. CDR3: CASSRGTAGNTIYF. As DNA, the CDR3 is TGCGCCAGCAGCAGAGGGACAGCTGGAAACACCATATATTTT.

The genes are TRBV25-1 and TRBJ1-1; possibly TRBD1 for D (6 bases). Looked up from germline, CDR1 is MGHDK and CDR2 is SYGVNS. The ends were cut back, 5 bases at V and 3 bases at J, with 16 bases in the middle. CDR3 length: 15 residues. Here the CDR3 DNA reads TGTGCCAGCAGTACCTGGGACACCCAATACACTGAAGCTTTCTTT. It codes for CASSTWDTQYTEAFF.

The V and J genes are TRBV13 and TRBJ2-7; D not certain. Germline V lookup: CDR1 PRHDT, CDR2 FYEKMQ (reference sequence). Trimming cost V 6 bases and J 3 bases, with 12 bases left between them. CDR3 size: 13 residues. CDR3 amino acids: CASRSQGDYEQYF. In DNA, the CDR3 is TGTGCCAGCAGATCACAAGGAGACTACGAGCAGTACTTC.

This CDR3 reads CAWSDPGDGADTQYF. The DNA for the CDR3 is TGTGCCTGGAGTGACCCGGGAGATGGAGCAGATACGCAGTATTTT. The rearrangement joins TRBV30 to TRBJ2-3; possibly TRBD2 for D (6 bases). The CDR3 loop spans 15 amino acids. Germline assignment: CDR1 GTSNPN and CDR2 SVGIG (reference sequence). Trimming left V 1 base short and J 4 bases short, with 15 bases between.

The V gene is TRBV27, the J gene TRBJ2-1; D uncertain. With 3 bases removed from V and 2 bases from J, the gap between germline ends came to 11 bases. The CDR3 is made up of 15 amino acids. Germline V gives CDR1 MNHEY, CDR2 SMNVEV (reference sequence). CDR3 loop: CASSFRAKAYNEQFF. The CDR3 nucleotides are TGTGCCAGCAGTTTTAGGGCGAAAGCCTACAATGAGCAGTTCTTC.

The chain has TRBV18 and TRBJ2-3, with 9 bases fitting TRBD2. CDR3 size: 15 residues. V was pared by 6 bases and J by 0 bases, with 4 bases of the junction left unmatched. Germline V gene data show CDR1 as KGHSH and CDR2 as LQKENI. The DNA of the CDR3 is TGTGCCAGCTCGCGACTAGCGGCTAGCACAGATACGCAGTATTTT. Translation gives CASSRLAASTDTQYF.

The rearrangement joins TRBV16 to TRBJ2-1; 10 bases agree with TRBD1. The CDR3 runs to 13 residues. CDR1 and CDR2 from the germline V gene are KGHSY and FQNENV. V lost 3 bases, J lost 13 bases, and 6 bases stayed unmatched. The CDR3 bases are TGTGCCAGCAGCCACCGGGACAGGGGAATTCAGTTCTTC. Its translation is CASSHRDRGIQFF.

The rearrangement joins TRBV30 to TRBJ2-5, with 8 bases identical to TRBD1. In germline, CDR1 is GTSNPN, CDR2 SVGIG (reference sequence). Germline trimming cut 1 base from V and 7 bases from J; bases unmatched to any gene: 5. The CDR3 runs 13 residues. CDR3 loop: CAWSEGTGGTQYF. CDR3 nucleotides: TGTGCCTGGAGTGAAGGAACAGGGGGGACCCAGTACTTC.

The chain is built from TRBV6-5 and TRBJ1-3; TRBD1 is a possible D gene (5 bases). Trimming took 6 bases from V and 8 from J, leaving 17 bases between them. CDR1 and CDR2 (germline): MNHEY, SVGAGI. The CDR3 totals 14 residues. For the CDR3, the DNA is TGTGCCAGCAGCCTAGAAGCCAAGGGACACACCATATATTTT. Protein product: CASSLEAKGHTIYF.

The rearrangement joins TRBV28 to TRBJ1-4; D unclear. The V gene's germline CDR1 is MDHEN and CDR2 SYDVKM. Trimming pared 6 bases from V and 8 bases from J, leaving 10 bases between. The CDR3 sequence is 12 residues long. The CDR3 nucleotides read TGTGCCAGCAGCCCAGACCAGGAAAAACTGTTTTTT. As protein: CASSPDQEKLFF.

The rearrangement uses TRBV6-1 and TRBJ2-7; TRBD1 agrees at 7 bases. With 6 bases clipped from V and 6 bases from J, the junction kept 11 bases outside the gene matches. The CDR3 has 14 amino acids. Germline V lookup: CDR1 MNHNS, CDR2 SASEGT. For the CDR3, the DNA is TGTGCCAGCAGACAAACAGGGGTTAAAATCGAGCAGTACTTC. This codes for CASRQTGVKIEQYF.